The 20 T cell receptor beta chains in this list originate from one sample, sequenced in a study of cytomegalovirus exposure and HLA in healthy donors. A multiplex PCR was run with 60 Vbeta primers and 13 Jbeta primers. Repertoires were generated with immunoSEQ multiplex PCR, while TCRdb's copy carries only in-frame clones and drops some. Seen here are some 120,000 clones, about 10% observed once, and the top ten hold 4.6%. Sequenced: PBMCs. These receptors originate from a woman aged 18-35 years in good health and CMV-seropositive.

This clone turned up a few times. The chain uses TRBV6-5 and TRBJ2-7; 10 nucleotides agree with TRBD1. This CDR3 spans 13 amino acids. V lost 6 bases to trimming and J lost 6 bases; unmatched junction nucleotides: 5. CDR1 and CDR2 (germline): MNHEY, SVGAGI. The CDR3 spells CASRRTGGGEQYF. CDR3 DNA sequence: TGTGCCAGCAGACGGACAGGGGGAGGCGAGCAGTACTTC.

This clone was detected only a few times. The sample has other DNA sequences that encode this CDR3 too. The rearrangement uses TRBV5-4 and TRBJ2-3, with TRBD2 identical over 12 bases. The CDR3 runs to 16 residues. Germline assignment: CDR1 SGHNT and CDR2 YYREEE (reference sequence). V was clipped by 0 bases and J by 7 bases; unmatched bases: 6. In nucleotides, the CDR3 is TGTGCCAGCAGCTTGGCGCTAGCGGGAGGGGGAAATACGCAGTATTTT. Its protein is CASSLALAGGGNTQYF.

This clone has more than one count but fewer than ten. This rearrangement joins TRBV27 to TRBJ1-5, with TRBD1 matching 12 bases. V lost 5 bases and J lost 6; bases outside the gene matches: 11. The CDR3 totals 17 residues. Germline CDR1 reads MNHEY; CDR2 reads SMNVEV (reference sequence). The CDR3 spells CASSPTGTGGFFQPQHF. CDR3 DNA: TGTGCCAGCAGTCCCACCGGGACAGGGGGCTTTTTTCAGCCCCAGCATTTT.

As regards this clone: The junction departs from germline at one end; a sequencing error may be responsible. The CDR3 is CASSSGASVLTF. Here the CDR3 DNA reads TGTGCCTCCTCCTCTGGGGCCAGCGTCCTGACTTTC. The chain uses TRBV30 and TRBJ2-6, with D perhaps matching TRBD1 (5 bases). CDR1 is GTSNPN and CDR2 is SVGIG in the germline V gene (reference sequence). CDR3 size: 12 residues.

The CDR3 reads CASSPLALSGGEQYF. The CDR3 DNA reads as TGTGCCAGCAGTCCGCTAGCGTTATCAGGGGGAGAGCAGTACTTC. This chain uses TRBV28 with TRBJ2-7, with D perhaps matching TRBD1 (7 bases). The germline V gene encodes CDR1 MDHEN and CDR2 SYDVKM. Trimming left V 5 bases short and J 7 bases short, with 21 bases between. This CDR3 comprises 15 residues.

This clone occurred a few times. The genes are TRBV28 and TRBJ2-2, with 8 bases lining up with TRBD1. J gave up 4 bases and V 3 bases, and 7 bases lay outside the gene matches. CDR3 length: 16 residues. Germline V lookup: CDR1 MDHEN, CDR2 SYDVKM. This chain's CDR3 is CASSFVWGTGTGELFF. As DNA, the CDR3 is TGTGCCAGCAGTTTTGTCTGGGGGACAGGCACCGGGGAGCTGTTTTTT.

This clone was counted a few times. CDR3 loop: CASRDSNTEAFF. CDR3 in DNA: TGTGCCAGCAGAGACAGCAACACTGAAGCTTTCTTT. V gene TRBV28 combines with J gene TRBJ1-1; possible D gene TRBD1, 5 bases. V lost 6 bases and J lost 2, with 7 bases in between. This CDR3 contains 12 residues. The V gene's germline CDR1 is MDHEN and CDR2 SYDVKM. Full variable domain (outside the CDR3, taken from reference TRBV28 and TRBJ1-1): DVKVTQSSRYLVKRTGEKVFLECVQDMDHENMFWYRQDPGLGLRLIYFSYDVKMKEKGDIPEGYSVSREKKERFSLILESASTNQTSMYLCASRDSNTEAFFGQGTRLTVV.

This clone has just a few counts. The CDR3 loop reads CASRRTTYEQYF. CDR3 bases: TGTGCCAGCAGGAGAACCACCTACGAGCAGTACTTC. The chain joins TRBV6-1 to TRBJ2-7; D remains unclear. V lost 6 bases and J 2 bases, leaving 8 bases between the germline ends. CDR3 length equals 12 residues. The germline V gene has CDR1 MNHNS and CDR2 SASEGT.

V usage is TRBV30 and J usage is TRBJ2-1, with 9 bases matching TRBD2. V gave up 1 base and J gave up 5 bases; unmatched junction bases: 6. CDR3 length equals 15 residues. CDR1 is GTSNPN and CDR2 is SVGIG in the germline V gene (reference sequence). CDR3 region: CAWSAPGTSHNEQFF. DNA of the CDR3: TGTGCCTGGAGTGCCCCCGGGACTAGCCACAATGAGCAGTTCTTC.

This clone was detected a few times. The chain uses TRBV28 and TRBJ1-5, with 9 bases lining up with TRBD1. CDR1 MDHEN and CDR2 SYDVKM come from the germline V gene. V gave up 5 bases and J gave up 5 bases; unmatched junction bases: 7. The length of the CDR3 is 15 residues. CDR3 sequence reads: CASSVRDRDDQPQHF. CDR3 DNA sequence: TGTGCCAGCAGTGTGAGGGACAGGGACGATCAGCCCCAGCATTTT.

This clone appeared a few times. The rearrangement uses TRBV28 and TRBJ2-3, with 10 positions matching TRBD2. After removal of 6 bases from V and 1 base from J, the junction contained 10 bases not matched to a gene. The CDR3 sequence is 17 residues long. Germline-derived CDR1 and CDR2 are MDHEN and SYDVKM. The CDR3 sequence: CASRTIKAGGRTDTQYF. CDR3 bases: TGTGCCAGCAGAACTATTAAAGCGGGAGGGCGCACAGATACGCAGTATTTT. The variable domain in full, completed from reference TRBV28 and TRBJ2-3, reads DVKVTQSSRYLVKRTGEKVFLECVQDMDHENMFWYRQDPGLGLRLIYFSYDVKMKEKGDIPEGYSVSREKKERFSLILESASTNQTSMYLCASRTIKAGGRTDTQYFGPGTRLTVL.

This clone was observed a few times. Other DNA sequences of this sample code for an identical CDR3. J is TRBJ2-7 and V is TRBV27, with TRBD2 matching 11 bases. Germline values: CDR1 MNHEY, CDR2 SMNVEV (reference sequence). V was pared by 5 bases and J by 1 base, with 4 bases of the junction left unmatched. The CDR3 runs to 15 residues. The CDR3 here is CASSPGTSGSYEQYF. DNA for the CDR3: TGTGCCAGCAGTCCCGGGACTAGCGGATCCTACGAGCAGTACTTC.

V is TRBV7-9 and J is TRBJ1-3; 11 nucleotides line up with TRBD1. The germline V gene has CDR1 SEHNR and CDR2 FQNEAQ (reference sequence). CDR3 length: 14 residues. Trimming removed 9 bases from V and 8 bases from J; junction bases left unmatched: 9. The CDR3 loop is CASIPDRGLHTIYF. The DNA for the CDR3 is TGTGCCAGTATCCCGGACAGGGGGCTTCACACCATATATTTT.

J is TRBJ2-5 and V is TRBV6-1; D is possibly TRBD1 (6 bases). The V gene's germline CDR1 is MNHNS and CDR2 SASEGT. The ends were cut back, 6 bases at V and 4 bases at J, with 15 bases in the middle. The CDR3 sequence is 14 residues long. CDR3 residues: CASSRTARRETQYF. CDR3 coding DNA: TGTGCCAGCAGCAGGACAGCTCGAAGAGAGACCCAGTACTTC.

This clone was recorded a few times. This rearrangement joins TRBV6-1 to TRBJ2-7, with TRBD1 identical over 8 bases. The germline gives CDR1 MNHNS, CDR2 SASEGT. The CDR3 spans 14 residues. The J segment lost 1 base and the V segment lost 7 bases, leaving 6 bases of the junction unmatched. CDR3 sequence: CASTRGTGSYEQYF. CDR3 DNA sequence: TGTGCCAGCACCCGAGGGACAGGATCCTACGAGCAGTACTTC.

This clone came up a few times. V usage is TRBV5-4 and J usage is TRBJ2-5; D is uncertain. Trimming shortened V by 2 bases and J by 5 bases, and 4 bases separated the two germline ends. The V gene's germline CDR1 is SGHNT and CDR2 YYREEE (reference sequence). CDR3 size: 11 residues. The CDR3 loop reads CASSFSETQYF. The DNA for the CDR3 is TGTGCCAGCAGCTTTAGCGAGACCCAGTACTTC. Complete variable domain (other parts from reference TRBV5-4 and TRBJ2-5): ETGVTQSPTHLIKTRGQQVTLRCSSQSGHNTVSWYQQALGQGPQFIFQYYREEENGRGNFPPRFSGLQFPNYSSELNVNALELDDSALYLCASSFSETQYFGPGTRLLVL.

About this clone: At the DNA level, this CDR3 is encoded by other sequences in the same sample as well. The gene calls are TRBV7-9 and TRBJ1-1; a weak D match, TRBD1 (6 bases). CDR3 length: 13 residues. V lost 3 bases and J lost 4, with 9 bases in between. From germline, CDR1 is SEHNR and CDR2 FQNEAQ (reference sequence). The CDR3 nucleotides are TGTGCCAGCAGCTTGCCAGGGGTCACTGAAGCTTTCTTT. Its protein product is CASSLPGVTEAFF.

CDR3 loop: CASSLWRQNTEAFF. Written as DNA, the CDR3 is TGTGCCAGCAGTTTATGGAGGCAGAACACTGAAGCTTTCTTT. The rearrangement uses TRBV28 and TRBJ1-1; D remains ambiguous. CDR1 is MDHEN and CDR2 is SYDVKM in the germline V gene. There are 14 residues in the CDR3. V gave up 0 bases and J gave up 1 base, with 6 bases separating them.

V usage is TRBV5-4 and J usage is TRBJ1-1; tentative D call: TRBD1 (6 bases). Per germline, CDR1 SGHNT and CDR2 YYREEE (reference sequence). The CDR3 extends over 15 amino acids. V was shortened by 4 bases and J by 8 bases, with 21 bases between the two germline ends. DNA of the CDR3: TGTGCCAGCAGCGAAGGTGCCGGACGGGGACAAGAAGCTTTCTTT. Its protein product is CASSEGAGRGQEAFF.

The chain uses TRBV13 and TRBJ2-1; maybe TRBD1 (5 bases). The germline V gene encodes CDR1 PRHDT and CDR2 FYEKMQ (reference sequence). Deletions cut 4 bases from V and 8 bases from J, with 21 bases between. The CDR3 spans 16 residues. The CDR3 nucleotides are TGTGCCAGCAGCTCCGCGACCTCAGGGTTTAATCATGAGCAGTTCTTC. It yields the protein CASSSATSGFNHEQFF.